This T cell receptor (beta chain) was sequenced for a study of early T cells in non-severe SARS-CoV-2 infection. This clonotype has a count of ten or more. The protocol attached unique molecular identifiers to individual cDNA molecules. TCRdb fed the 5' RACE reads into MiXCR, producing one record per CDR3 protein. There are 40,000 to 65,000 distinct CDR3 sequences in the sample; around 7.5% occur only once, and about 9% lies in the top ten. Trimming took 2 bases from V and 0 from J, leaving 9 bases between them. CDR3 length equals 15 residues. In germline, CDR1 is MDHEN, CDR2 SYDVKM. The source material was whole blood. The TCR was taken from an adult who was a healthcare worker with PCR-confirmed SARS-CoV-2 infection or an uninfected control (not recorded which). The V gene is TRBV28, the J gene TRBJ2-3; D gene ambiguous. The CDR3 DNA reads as TGTGCCAGCAGTTTAGGCGACCTCAGCACAGATACGCAGTATTTT. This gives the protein CASSLGDLSTDTQYF.